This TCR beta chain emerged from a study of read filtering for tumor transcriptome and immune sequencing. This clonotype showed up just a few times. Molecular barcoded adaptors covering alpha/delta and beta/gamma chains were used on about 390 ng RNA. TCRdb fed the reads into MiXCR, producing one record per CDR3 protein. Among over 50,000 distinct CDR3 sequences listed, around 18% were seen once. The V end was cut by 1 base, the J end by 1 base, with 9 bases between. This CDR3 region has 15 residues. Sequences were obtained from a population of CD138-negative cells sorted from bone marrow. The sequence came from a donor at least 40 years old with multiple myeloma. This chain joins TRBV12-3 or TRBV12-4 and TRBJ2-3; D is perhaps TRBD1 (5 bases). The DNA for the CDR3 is TGTGCCAGCAGTTTAGAAGGGGCGGGCACAGATACGCAGTATTTT. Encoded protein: CASSLEGAGTDTQYF.